Following are 7 T cell receptor beta chains from one sample sequenced in a study of vaccination and CD4 T cells after COVID-19. Their target antigens are unknown. As for treatment: 10-day PBMC culture with coronavirus spike peptide pools or control peptides (ViraFEST assay). Sequencing of cultured CD4+ T cell DNA used the Oncomine TCR Beta short-read assay. Each CDR3 protein gets one entry after TCRdb re-called the PCR reads with MiXCR. The data contain 9,500 to 15,000 distinct CDR3 sequences, about 45% of them singletons. The sequencing sample was made of CD4+ T cells from blood, cultured in vitro. The source of these receptors is a human donor who had recovered from COVID-19.

A few counts support this clonotype. The chain employs TRBV12-3 or TRBV12-4 and TRBJ2-2; D ambiguous. The ends were cut back, 6 bases at V and 5 bases at J, with 7 bases in the middle. CDR3 length: 12 residues. The CDR3 sequence: CASRTGTGELFF. The CDR3 DNA sequence: TGTGCCAGCAGGACTGGTACCGGGGAGCTGTTTTTT.

CDR3 loop: CASSMEGQHYEQYF. The CDR3 region has the DNA TGTGCCAGTAGTATGGAGGGACAGCACTACGAGCAGTACTTC. The V and J genes are TRBV19 and TRBJ2-7; weak D call: TRBD1 (7 bases). The CDR3 runs to 14 residues. The germline V gene has CDR1 LNHDA and CDR2 SQIVND (reference sequence). V was clipped by 3 bases and J by 3 bases, with 12 bases between them.

This clonotype appeared a few times. The gene calls are TRBV4-3 and TRBJ2-5; 13 nucleotides line up with TRBD2. There are 19 residues in the CDR3. Trimming cost V 2 bases and J 5 bases; bases outside gene matches: 14. Germline-derived CDR1 and CDR2 are LGHNA and YSLEER. CDR3 nucleotides: TGCGCCAGCAGCCAATCGGGACTAGCGGGGCCGGGGTTTGGGGAGACCCAGTACTTC. Translated: CASSQSGLAGPGFGETQYF.

The chain combines TRBV5-1 with TRBJ2-7; D remains ambiguous. Germline CDR1 is SGHRS and CDR2 is YFSETQ. The CDR3 loop spans 13 amino acids. V shed 3 bases and J shed 2 bases, with 9 bases lying between them. The CDR3 is CASSYGRPYEQYF. The CDR3 DNA reads TGCGCCAGCAGCTACGGACGGCCCTACGAGCAGTACTTC.

The sample holds a few counts of this clonotype. This chain connects TRBV28 to TRBJ1-5; D unclear. Trimming cost V 8 bases and J 2 bases, with 16 bases left between them. The CDR3 covers 15 residues. CDR1 MDHEN and CDR2 SYDVKM come from the germline V gene. The CDR3 coding sequence is TGTGCCAGCTCCCCCATCGGGAAGGGCAATCAGCCCCAGCATTTT. It is translated as CASSPIGKGNQPQHF.

This clonotype was picked up a small number of times. The gene calls are TRBV2 and TRBJ2-1, with a weak D call TRBD1 (6 bases). This CDR3 contains 14 residues. Germline assignment: CDR1 SNHLY and CDR2 FYNNEI. Trimming shortened V by 8 bases and J by 8 bases, and 19 bases separated the two germline ends. CDR3: CASAVFRGRDEQFF. For the CDR3, the DNA is TGTGCCAGCGCAGTATTCAGGGGCAGGGATGAGCAGTTCTTC.

The chain combines TRBV15 with TRBJ2-2; D unresolved. V was pared by 0 bases and J by 9 bases, with 5 bases between. The CDR3 contains 12 residues. Germline-derived CDR1 and CDR2 are LNHNV and YYDKDF (reference sequence). This chain's CDR3 is CATSRDYRELFF. CDR3 nucleotides: TGTGCCACCAGCAGAGATTACCGGGAGCTGTTTTTT.